The next 5 T cell receptor beta chains were all read from a single sample in a study of CD8 T cells in Susac syndrome. It was with random hexamers that about 0.45 to 1 ug RNA was reverse transcribed. TCRdb re-called the immunoSEQ multiplex PCR reads with MiXCR, one entry per CDR3 protein. The data contain some 150,000 distinct CDR3 sequences, 85% to 95% of them singletons. Sequencing was done on a sample of CD4+ T cells from PBMCs. These receptors came from a human donor with Susac syndrome.

This sequence joins TRBV6-5 and TRBJ2-7; 10 bases line up with TRBD2. The V and J ends lost 2 bases and 4 bases, in that order; junction bases with no gene match: 5. CDR3 size: 15 residues. Germline V gives CDR1 MNHEY, CDR2 SVGAGI. The CDR3 nucleotides are TGTGCCAGCAGTTACCAAGCGGGGGGGCCTTACGAGCAGTACTTC. The encoded protein is CASSYQAGGPYEQYF.

This chain links TRBV20-1 with TRBJ1-2; TRBD1 might be the D (6 bases). The CDR3 is 12 amino acids. Germline V gives CDR1 DFQATT, CDR2 SNEGSKA (reference sequence). Trimming left V 0 bases short and J 7 bases short, with 9 bases between. The CDR3 reads CSARESTGGYTF. The CDR3 nucleotides read TGCAGTGCTAGAGAGTCGACAGGTGGCTACACCTTC.

This sequence joins TRBV20-1 and TRBJ2-1, with TRBD2 matching 14 bases. Germline CDR1 and CDR2: DFQATT and SNEGSKA (reference sequence). The CDR3 consists of 16 residues. The ends lost 5 bases at V and 9 bases at J; junction bases unmatched: 12. The CDR3 region has the DNA TGCAGTGCTGAATCCGGGACTAGCGGGGGCCCGGGTGAGCAGTTCTTC. Translated: CSAESGTSGGPGEQFF.

The chain joins TRBV9 to TRBJ2-2, with a tentative D call TRBD1 (5 bases). V was shortened by 0 bases and J by 2 bases, with 8 bases between the two germline ends. CDR3 length: 15 residues. CDR1 is SGDLS, CDR2 YYNGEE, per germline. This CDR3 reads CASSVGGGNTGELFF. The CDR3 DNA is TGTGCCAGCAGCGTAGGGGGCGGTAACACCGGGGAGCTGTTTTTT.

This chain links TRBV5-1 with TRBJ1-1; D is unclear. Per the germline V gene, CDR1 is SGHRS and CDR2 is YFSETQ. The CDR3 consists of 13 residues. V dropped 4 bases and J dropped 0 bases, with 7 bases sitting between them. The CDR3 sequence is CASSPALNTEAFF. The DNA of the CDR3 is TGCGCCAGCAGCCCCGCCCTGAACACTGAAGCTTTCTTT.